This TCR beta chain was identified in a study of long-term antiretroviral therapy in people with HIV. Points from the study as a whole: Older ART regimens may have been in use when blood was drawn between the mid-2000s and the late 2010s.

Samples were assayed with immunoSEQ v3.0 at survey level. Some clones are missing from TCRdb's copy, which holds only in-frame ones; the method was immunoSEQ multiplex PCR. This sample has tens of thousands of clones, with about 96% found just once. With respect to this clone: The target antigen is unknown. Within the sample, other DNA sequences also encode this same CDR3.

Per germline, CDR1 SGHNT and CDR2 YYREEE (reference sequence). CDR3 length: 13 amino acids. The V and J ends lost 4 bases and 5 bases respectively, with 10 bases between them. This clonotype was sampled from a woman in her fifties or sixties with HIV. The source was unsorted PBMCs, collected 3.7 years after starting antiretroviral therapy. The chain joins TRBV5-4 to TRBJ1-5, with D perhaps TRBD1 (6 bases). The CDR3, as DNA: TGTGCCAGCAGCCAAGGGGGGGATCAGCCCCAGCATTTT. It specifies CASSQGGDQPQHF.